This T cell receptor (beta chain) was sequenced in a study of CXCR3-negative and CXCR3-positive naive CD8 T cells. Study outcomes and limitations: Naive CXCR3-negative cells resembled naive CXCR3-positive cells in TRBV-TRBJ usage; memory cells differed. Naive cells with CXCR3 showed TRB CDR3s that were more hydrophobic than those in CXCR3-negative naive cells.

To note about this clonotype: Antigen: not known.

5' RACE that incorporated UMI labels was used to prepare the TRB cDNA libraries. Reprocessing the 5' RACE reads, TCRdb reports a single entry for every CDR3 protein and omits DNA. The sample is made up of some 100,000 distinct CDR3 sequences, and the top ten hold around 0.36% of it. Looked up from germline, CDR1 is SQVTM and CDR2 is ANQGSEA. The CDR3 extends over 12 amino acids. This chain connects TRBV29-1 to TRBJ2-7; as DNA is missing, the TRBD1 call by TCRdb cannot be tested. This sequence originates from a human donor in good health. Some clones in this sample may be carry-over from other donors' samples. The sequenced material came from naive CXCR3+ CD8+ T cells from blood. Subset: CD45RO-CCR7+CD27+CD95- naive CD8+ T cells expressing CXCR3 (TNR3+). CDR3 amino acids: CSVEGTGHEQYF.